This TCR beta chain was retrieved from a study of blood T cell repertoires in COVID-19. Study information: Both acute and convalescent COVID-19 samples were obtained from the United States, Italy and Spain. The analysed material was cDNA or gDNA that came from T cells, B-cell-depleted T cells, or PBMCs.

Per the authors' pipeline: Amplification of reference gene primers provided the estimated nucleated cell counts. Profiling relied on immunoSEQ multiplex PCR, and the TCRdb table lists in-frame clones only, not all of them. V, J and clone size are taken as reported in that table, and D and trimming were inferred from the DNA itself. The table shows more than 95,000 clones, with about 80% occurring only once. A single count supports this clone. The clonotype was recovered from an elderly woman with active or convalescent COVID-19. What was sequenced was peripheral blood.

The CDR3, as DNA: TGTGCCAGCAGTCAACAGGGGGCGTCGCTTCAGCCCCAGCATTTT. Its protein product is CASSQQGASLQPQHF. V and J are TRBV7-2 and TRBJ1-5; TRBD1 aligns across 9 bases. J lost 6 bases, V lost 6 bases, and 9 bases had no gene match. Per germline, CDR1 SGHTA and CDR2 FQGNSA. The CDR3 is made up of 15 amino acids.